Listed below are T cell receptor beta chains from one sample, sequenced in a study of blood T cell repertoires in COVID-19. Repertoires were generated with immunoSEQ multiplex PCR, while TCRdb's copy carries only in-frame clones and drops some. There are approximately 300,000 clones in the sample; about nine tenths occur only once, and roughly 2.3% lies in the top ten. Sequencing was done on a sample of peripheral blood. Every receptor here comes from a man aged 18 to 35 with active or convalescent COVID-19. Each CDR3 is given with its conserved first and last residue. The D gene is left open where the match is weak. Rows may omit the clone size; those that give it use once, few, many or a size class.

>TRBD1|TRBV28|TRBJ1-2|-
CASTRGPAANYGYTF
TGTGCCAGCACCAGGGGGCCCGCAGCTAACTATGGCTACACCTTC
>-|TRBV28|TRBJ2-6|-
CASSLVHGYSGANVLTF
TGTGCCAGCAGTTTAGTCCACGGGTACTCTGGGGCCAACGTCCTGACTTTC
>TRBD2|TRBV9|TRBJ2-6|-
CASSLAGGLDSGANVLTF
TGTGCCAGCAGCCTGGCGGGGGGTCTTGACTCTGGGGCCAACGTCCTGACTTTC
>TRBD2|TRBV28|TRBJ2-7|-
CASSLLAGAFYEQYF
TGTGCCAGCAGTCTTCTAGCGGGAGCGTTCTACGAGCAGTACTTC
>-|TRBV6-1|TRBJ2-4|once
CASSENRILEYRNIQYF
TGTGCCAGCAGTGAGAACAGAATACTAGAATACCGAAACATTCAGTACTTC
>-|TRBV3-1/TRBV3-2|TRBJ2-7|once
CASSQARGAYEQYF
TGTGCCAGCAGCCAAGCCAGGGGGGCCTACGAGCAGTACTTC
>-|TRBV25-1|TRBJ2-5|-
CASSDLGRGETQYF
TGTGCCAGCAGTGATTTGGGCAGGGGAGAGACCCAGTACTTC
>TRBD1|TRBV28|TRBJ1-3|-
CASSSPGQEYSGNTIYF
TGTGCCAGCAGTTCGCCGGGACAGGAATACTCTGGAAACACCATATATTTT
>-|TRBV5-1|TRBJ2-2|few
CASSLMDSYTGELFF
TGCGCCAGCAGCTTGATGGACAGCTACACCGGGGAGCTGTTTTTT
>-|TRBV2|TRBJ1-1|-
CASRDQGLGTEAFF
TGTGCCAGCCGAGACCAGGGGTTGGGCACTGAAGCTTTCTTT
>-|TRBV4-1|TRBJ2-3|-
CASSQDASWDTQYF
TGCGCCAGCAGCCAAGATGCGTCATGGGATACGCAGTATTTT
>TRBD1|TRBV18|TRBJ1-5|-
CASSPTGSGVSNQPQHF
TGTGCCAGCTCACCGACAGGGTCAGGAGTTAGCAATCAGCCCCAGCATTTT
>TRBD1|TRBV10-3|TRBJ1-5|-
CAISRTGGDYQPQHF
TGTGCCATCAGCCGGACAGGGGGCGATTATCAGCCCCAGCATTTT
>-|TRBV7-9|TRBJ1-4|once
CASTLQGSNEKLFF
TGTGCCAGCACCTTACAGGGATCTAATGAAAAACTGTTTTTT
>-|TRBV5-1|TRBJ1-5|-
CASSPSGGLNQPQHF
TGCGCCAGCAGCCCGAGCGGGGGCCTCAATCAGCCCCAGCATTTT
>TRBD2|TRBV27|TRBJ2-3|-
CASSLLLPGGSTDTQYF
TGTGCCAGCAGTTTATTACTTCCGGGGGGGAGCACAGATACGCAGTATTTT
>TRBD1|TRBV25-1|TRBJ1-2|-
CASSEQDRDGYTF
TGTGCCAGCAGTGAGCAGGACAGGGATGGCTACACCTTC
>TRBD1|TRBV27|TRBJ1-3|-
CASSSDRASSGNTIYF
TGTGCCAGCAGTTCCGACAGGGCGAGCTCTGGAAACACCATATATTTT
>TRBD2|TRBV7-3|TRBJ2-1|-
CASASGGSYNEQFF
TGTGCCAGCGCTAGCGGGGGTTCCTACAATGAGCAGTTCTTC
>-|TRBV28|TRBJ2-6|-
CASRLPLGAGANVLTF
TGTGCCAGCAGGTTACCCCTGGGAGCTGGGGCCAACGTCCTGACTTTC
>-|TRBV18|TRBJ1-1|-
CASSPQGYTEAFF
TGTGCCAGCTCACCCCAGGGGTACACTGAAGCTTTCTTT
>-|TRBV10-1|TRBJ1-1|-
CASSEDGSNTEAFF
TGCGCCAGCAGTGAGGACGGGTCGAACACTGAAGCTTTCTTT
>TRBD1|TRBV12-3/TRBV12-4|TRBJ1-4|-
CASRQGNEKLFF
TGTGCCAGTCGACAGGGGAATGAAAAACTGTTTTTT
>-|TRBV28|TRBJ2-3|-
CASSTITDTQYF
TGTGCCAGCAGCACTATCACAGATACGCAGTATTTT
>-|TRBV13|TRBJ2-1|once
CASSLWTTGPGNEQFF
TGTGCCAGCAGCCTTTGGACGACCGGCCCGGGGAATGAGCAGTTCTTC
>-|TRBV15|TRBJ2-1|-
CATSRVLGGEQFF
TGTGCCACCAGCAGAGTCTTGGGAGGTGAGCAGTTCTTC
>-|TRBV29-1|TRBJ2-1|few
CSVVRLANNNEQFF
TGCAGCGTTGTGAGGCTAGCGAACAACAATGAGCAGTTCTTC